This T cell receptor (beta chain) comes out of a study of T cells in Graves' hyperthyroidism and ophthalmopathy. This clonotype was seen repeatedly, ten times or more. TCR beta CDR3 regions were amplified from RNA transcripts. The TCR CDR3 first-round RT-PCR relied on the HTBI primer set. TCRdb independently ran MiXCR on the multiplex PCR reads; one entry per CDR3 protein. Among roughly 710,000 distinct CDR3 sequences listed, roughly 32% were seen once. CDR3 size: 14 residues. CDR1 DFQATT and CDR2 SNEGSKA come from the germline V gene (reference sequence). Trimming at V came to 6 bases and at J to 10 bases, leaving 13 bases not matched to a gene.

This TCR was sampled from a woman in her forties with Graves' hyperthyroidism. The V gene is TRBV20-1, the J gene TRBJ1-5, with 9 nucleotides matching TRBD1. Sequenced material: blood. DNA for the CDR3: TGCAGTGCAAGGGAACGGACAGGGGAAGGTCCCCAGCATTTT. Amino acids: CSARERTGEGPQHF.